Listed below are T cell receptor beta chains from one sample, sequenced in a study of cytomegalovirus exposure and HLA in healthy donors. Produced via immunoSEQ multiplex PCR; TCRdb's table is partial and in-frame only. The sample holds tens of thousands of clones; roughly 80% are singletons and the top ten take 1% to 1.5%. The sample was PBMCs. The receptors here all came from a girl under 10 years old in good health and CMV-seropositive. CDR3s include the opening cysteine and the closing phenylalanine or tryptophan. The D gene is left open where the match is weak. Clone size appears in some rows only: once, few, many, or a class for an expanded clone.

D,size,V,J,DNA,CDR3
TRBD1,.,TRBV30,TRBJ1-2,TGTGCCTGTTCAGGGACAGGCCATGGCTACACCTTC,CACSGTGHGYTF
TRBD2,.,TRBV6-6,TRBJ2-3,TGTGCCAGCAGTTACACTAGCGCAGATACGCAGTATTTT,CASSYTSADTQYF
TRBD2,.,TRBV4-3,TRBJ2-3,TGCGCCAGCAGCCCGGGACTAGTGAGGAGGGATACGCAGTATTTT,CASSPGLVRRDTQYF
.,once,TRBV7-2,TRBJ2-7,TGTGCCAGCAGCTCCCTCTCGGCGGGTTCCCCCTACGAGCAGTACTTC,CASSSLSAGSPYEQYF
TRBD1,.,TRBV19,TRBJ1-5,TGTGCCAGTAGTATTATAGGGACAGGGGGTGAGCCCCAGCATTTT,CASSIIGTGGEPQHF
.,.,TRBV7-8,TRBJ2-1,TGTGCCAGCAGCCGCGCGACGGCGGGACGGTTCTTC,CASSRATAGRFF
.,few,TRBV10-1,TRBJ1-3,TGCGCCAGTACAGGATCTGGAAACACCATATATTTT,CASTGSGNTIYF
.,.,TRBV7-2,TRBJ2-1,TGTGCCAGCAGCTTATCTGGCCAGCGGGTGAATGAGCAGTTCTTC,CASSLSGQRVNEQFF
TRBD1,.,TRBV14,TRBJ2-7,TGTGCCAGCAGCCAAGGGACAGGCTACGAGCAGTACTTC,CASSQGTGYEQYF
.,.,TRBV18,TRBJ2-7,TGTGCCAGCTCCCCTCCCGGGGTCTACGAGCAGTACTTC,CASSPPGVYEQYF
.,.,TRBV9,TRBJ2-3,TGTGCCAGCAGCCCCCCCCAGCTAGCTTGGACAGATACGCAGTATTTT,CASSPPQLAWTDTQYF
.,.,TRBV10-2,TRBJ2-2,TGCGCCAGCAGTGAGAGGGGGGGGCTCCGCACCGGGGAGCTGTTTTTT,CASSERGGLRTGELFF
TRBD2,once,TRBV6-6,TRBJ2-7,TGTGCCAGCAGAGAACTCCCGGGAGGGGCGCTGGACGAGCAGTACTTC,CASRELPGGALDEQYF
.,.,TRBV11-3,TRBJ2-1,TGTGCCAGCAGCTCCGGACAAACCTCCTACAATGAGCAGTTCTTC,CASSSGQTSYNEQFF
.,.,TRBV19,TRBJ1-2,TGTGCCAGTAGTATAAGACAGGAGAACTATGGCTACACCTTC,CASSIRQENYGYTF
.,.,TRBV28,TRBJ1-1,TGTGCCAGCAGTATAGGACTGCTCACTGAAGCTTTCTTT,CASSIGLLTEAFF
.,.,TRBV6-5,TRBJ1-1,TGTGCCAGCAGTTCTACCTCGGCAGGGCGGAGCACTGAAGCTTTCTTT,CASSSTSAGRSTEAFF
TRBD2,.,TRBV14,TRBJ2-7,TGTGCCAGCAGCCAGGGAGCGGGAGCGGCCTACGAGCAGTACTTC,CASSQGAGAAYEQYF
TRBD1,.,TRBV4-1,TRBJ1-1,TGCGCCAGCAGCCAAGGGTGGGACAGGAGGAACACTGAAGCTTTCTTT,CASSQGWDRRNTEAFF
.,.,TRBV7-9,TRBJ1-5,TGTGCCAGCAGCTACGGGGACGACAGGAATCAGCCCCAGCATTTT,CASSYGDDRNQPQHF
.,.,TRBV29-1,TRBJ1-2,TGCAGCGTTGAATACATGGATGGCTACACCTTC,CSVEYMDGYTF
TRBD1,.,TRBV9,TRBJ1-1,TGTGCCAGCAGCGAGAAACAGGGGGCGAGCACTGAAGCTTTCTTT,CASSEKQGASTEAFF
TRBD1,.,TRBV5-4,TRBJ2-1,TGTGCCAGCAGCCCGATCGACAGGGCGATCGGCGATGAGCAGTTCTTC,CASSPIDRAIGDEQFF
.,.,TRBV6-1,TRBJ1-2,TGTGCCAGCAGTGAAGTTGATGGTGGGGGCGGAATGTACTATGGCTACACCTTC,CASSEVDGGGGMYYGYTF
.,.,TRBV27,TRBJ1-3,TGTGCCAGCAGTTTTGGGGCGGGGGATCCCATATATTTT,CASSFGAGDPIYF
.,.,TRBV29-1,TRBJ2-2,TGCAGCGTGCCGGGTATGGCCGGGGAGCTGTTTTTT,CSVPGMAGELFF